This T cell receptor (beta chain) comes out of a study of cytotoxic CD8 clonotypes in ibrutinib-treated CLL. Study-level background: Specimens for response were gathered following a median about twelve months of therapy, spanning 6 to 36. Mean values per sample were 255,043 productive templates and over 90,000 productive rearrangements.

Measured with immunoSEQ multiplex PCR; TCRdb has only the in-frame clones, and not every one. The table includes about 130,000 clones, 80% to 90% detected once. Germline CDR1 reads SGHTA; CDR2 reads FQGNSA. V lost 5 bases and J lost 1, with 15 bases in between. The CDR3 is 15 amino acids. The specimen comprised PBMCs, sampled after 24 months of ibrutinib treatment. This TCR was recovered from a human donor with chronic lymphocytic leukemia. The chain carries TRBV7-2 and TRBJ2-7; D is uncertain. The DNA for the CDR3 is TGTGCCAGCAGCCGGTCTTACACCCCATCCTACGAGCAGTACTTC. Amino acid sequence: CASSRSYTPSYEQYF.